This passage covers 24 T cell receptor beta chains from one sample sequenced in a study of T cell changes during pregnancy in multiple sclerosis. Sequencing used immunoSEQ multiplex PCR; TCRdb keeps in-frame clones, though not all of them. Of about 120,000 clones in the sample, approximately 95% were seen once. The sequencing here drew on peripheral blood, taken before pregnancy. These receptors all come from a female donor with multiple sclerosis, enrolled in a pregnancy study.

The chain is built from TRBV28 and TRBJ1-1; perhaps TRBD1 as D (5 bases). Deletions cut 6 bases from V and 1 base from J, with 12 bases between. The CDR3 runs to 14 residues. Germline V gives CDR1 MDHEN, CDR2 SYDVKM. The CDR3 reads CASRVQVGNTEAFF. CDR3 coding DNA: TGTGCCAGCAGAGTACAGGTCGGGAACACTGAAGCTTTCTTT.

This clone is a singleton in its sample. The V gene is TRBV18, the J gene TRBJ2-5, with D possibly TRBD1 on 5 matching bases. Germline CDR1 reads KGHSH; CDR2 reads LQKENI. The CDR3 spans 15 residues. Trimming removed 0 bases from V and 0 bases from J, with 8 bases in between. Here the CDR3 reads CASSPPTEYQETQYF. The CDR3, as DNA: TGTGCCAGCTCACCACCGACAGAGTACCAAGAGACCCAGTACTTC. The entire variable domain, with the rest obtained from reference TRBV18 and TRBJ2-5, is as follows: NAGVMQNPRHLVRRRGQEARLRCSPMKGHSHVYWYRQLPEEGLKFMVYLQKENIIDESGMPKERFSAEFPKEGPSILRIQQVVRGDSAAYFCASSPPTEYQETQYFGPGTRLLVL.

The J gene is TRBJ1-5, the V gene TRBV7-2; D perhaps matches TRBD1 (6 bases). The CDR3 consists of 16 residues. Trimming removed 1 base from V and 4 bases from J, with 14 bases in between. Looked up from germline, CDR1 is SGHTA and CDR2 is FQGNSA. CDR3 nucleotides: TGTGCCAGCAGCTTAGGTACAGGGACGGGAAATCAGCCCCAGCATTTT. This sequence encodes CASSLGTGTGNQPQHF.

The CDR3 region is CASSLMGRREDYNEQFF. The DNA for the CDR3 is TGTGCCAGCAGCCTCATGGGGCGGCGGGAGGACTACAATGAGCAGTTCTTC. The chain combines TRBV7-8 with TRBJ2-1, with 8 bases that match TRBD2. After removal of 5 bases from V and 3 bases from J, the junction contained 12 bases not matched to a gene. The germline gives CDR1 SGHVS, CDR2 FQNEAQ. This CDR3 has 17 amino acids.

The chain's CDR3 is CASRQLAGTYEQYF. For the CDR3, the DNA is TGTGCCAGCAGGCAGCTAGCGGGTACCTACGAGCAGTACTTC. This chain links TRBV27 with TRBJ2-7, with 8 bases matching TRBD2. The J segment lost 2 bases and the V segment lost 6 bases, leaving 6 bases of the junction unmatched. The CDR3 totals 14 residues. Germline V CDR1 and CDR2: MNHEY, SMNVEV (reference sequence).

The CDR3 loop reads CASSYTRGTGELFF. The CDR3 nucleotides read TGTGCCAGCAGTTACACCAGGGGAACCGGGGAGCTGTTTTTT. The V call is TRBV6-5, the J call TRBJ2-2; tentatively, D is TRBD1 (6 bases). This CDR3 is built from 14 residues. V lost 2 bases, J lost 5 bases, and 9 bases lay in between. In germline, CDR1 is MNHEY, CDR2 SVGAGI.

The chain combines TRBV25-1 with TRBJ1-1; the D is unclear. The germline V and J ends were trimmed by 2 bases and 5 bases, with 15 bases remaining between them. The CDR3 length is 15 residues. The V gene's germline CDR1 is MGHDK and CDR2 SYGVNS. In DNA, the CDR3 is TGTGCCAGCAGTGAAAAAGTTACGGGGTGGACTGAAGCTTTCTTT. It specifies CASSEKVTGWTEAFF.

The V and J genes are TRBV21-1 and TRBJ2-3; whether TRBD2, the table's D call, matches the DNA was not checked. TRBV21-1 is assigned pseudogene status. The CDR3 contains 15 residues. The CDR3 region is CASSPTSGSTDTQYF. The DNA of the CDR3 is TGTGCCAGCAGCCCGACCAGCGGCAGCACAGATACGCAGTATTTT.

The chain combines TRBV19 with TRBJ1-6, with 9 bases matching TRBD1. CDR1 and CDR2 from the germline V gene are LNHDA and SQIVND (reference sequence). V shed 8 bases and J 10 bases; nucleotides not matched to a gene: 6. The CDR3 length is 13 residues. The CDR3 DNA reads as TGTGCCAGTGTGGGACAGGGAGAATCACCCCTCCACTTT. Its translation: CASVGQGESPLHF.

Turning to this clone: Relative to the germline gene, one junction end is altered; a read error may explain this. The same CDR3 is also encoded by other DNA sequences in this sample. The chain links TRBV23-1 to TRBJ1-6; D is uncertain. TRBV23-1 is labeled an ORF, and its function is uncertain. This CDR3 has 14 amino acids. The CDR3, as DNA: TGCGCCAGCAGTCAAGAAACTGAGAATTCACCCCTTCACTTT. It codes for CASSQETENSPLHF.

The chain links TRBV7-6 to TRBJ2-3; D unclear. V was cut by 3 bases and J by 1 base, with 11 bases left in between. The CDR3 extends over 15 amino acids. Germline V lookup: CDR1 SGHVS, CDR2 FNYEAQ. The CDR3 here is CASSLAHGGTDTQYF. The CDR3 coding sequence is TGTGCCAGCAGCTTGGCCCATGGTGGCACAGATACGCAGTATTTT.

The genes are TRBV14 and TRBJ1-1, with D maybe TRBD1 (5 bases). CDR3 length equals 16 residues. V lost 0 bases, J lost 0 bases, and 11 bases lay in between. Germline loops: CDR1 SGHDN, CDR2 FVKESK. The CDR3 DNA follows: TGTGCCAGCAGCCAAGATCCGGCAGGGCTGAACACTGAAGCTTTCTTT. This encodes CASSQDPAGLNTEAFF.

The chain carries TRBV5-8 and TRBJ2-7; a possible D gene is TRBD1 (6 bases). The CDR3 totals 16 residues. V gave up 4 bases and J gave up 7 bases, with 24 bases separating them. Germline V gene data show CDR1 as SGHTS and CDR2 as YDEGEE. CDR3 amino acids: CASSLGRLGHHGEQYF. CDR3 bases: TGTGCCAGCAGCCTTGGACGGTTGGGACACCATGGAGAGCAGTACTTC.

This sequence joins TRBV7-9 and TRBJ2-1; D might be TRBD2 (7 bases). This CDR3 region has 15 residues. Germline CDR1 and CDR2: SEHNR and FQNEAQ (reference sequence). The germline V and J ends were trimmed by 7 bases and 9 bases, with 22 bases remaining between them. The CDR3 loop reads CASITWGGALGEQFF. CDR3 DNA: TGTGCCAGCATAACATGGGGGGGCGCATTGGGTGAGCAGTTCTTC. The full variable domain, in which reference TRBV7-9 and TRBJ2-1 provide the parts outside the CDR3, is DTGVSQNPRHKITKRGQNVTFRCDPISEHNRLYWYRQTLGQGPEFLTYFQNEAQLEKSRLLSDRFSAERPKGSFSTLEIQRTEQGDSAMYLCASITWGGALGEQFFGPGTRLTVL.

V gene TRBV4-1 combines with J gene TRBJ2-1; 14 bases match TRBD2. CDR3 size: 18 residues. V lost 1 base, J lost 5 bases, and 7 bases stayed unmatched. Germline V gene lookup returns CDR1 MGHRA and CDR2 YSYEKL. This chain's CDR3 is CASSQAGLAGGADNEQFF. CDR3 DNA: TGCGCCAGCAGCCAAGCTGGACTAGCGGGGGGTGCTGACAATGAGCAGTTCTTC.

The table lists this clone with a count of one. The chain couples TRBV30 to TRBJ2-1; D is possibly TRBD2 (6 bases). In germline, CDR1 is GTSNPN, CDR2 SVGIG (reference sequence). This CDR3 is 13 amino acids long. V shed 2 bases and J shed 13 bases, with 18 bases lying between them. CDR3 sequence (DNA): TGTGCCTGGAGTAGGAGTCCTGGGAGGAAACAGTTCTTC. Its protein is CAWSRSPGRKQFF.

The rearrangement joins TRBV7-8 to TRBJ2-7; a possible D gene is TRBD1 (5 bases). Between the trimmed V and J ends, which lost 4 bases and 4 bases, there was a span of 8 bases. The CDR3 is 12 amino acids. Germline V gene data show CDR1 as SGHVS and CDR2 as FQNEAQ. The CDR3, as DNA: TGTGCCAGCAGCTCGAGACAGTACGAGCAGTACTTC. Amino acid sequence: CASSSRQYEQYF.

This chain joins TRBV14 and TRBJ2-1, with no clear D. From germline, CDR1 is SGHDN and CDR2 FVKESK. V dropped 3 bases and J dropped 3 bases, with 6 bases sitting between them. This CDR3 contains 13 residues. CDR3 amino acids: CASSQAVYNEQFF. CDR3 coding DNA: TGTGCCAGCAGCCAGGCGGTCTACAATGAGCAGTTCTTC. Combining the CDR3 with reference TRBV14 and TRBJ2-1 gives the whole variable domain EAGVTQFPSHSVIEKGQTVTLRCDPISGHDNLYWYRRVMGKEIKFLLHFVKESKQDESGMPNNRFLAERTGGTYSTLKVQPAELEDSGVYFCASSQAVYNEQFFGPGTRLTVL.

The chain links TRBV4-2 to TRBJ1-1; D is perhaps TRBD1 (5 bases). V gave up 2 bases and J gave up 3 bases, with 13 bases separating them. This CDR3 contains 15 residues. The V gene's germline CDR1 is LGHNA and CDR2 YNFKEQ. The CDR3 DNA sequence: TGTGCCAGCAGCCAATCCAGGGTCTGGGACACTGAAGCTTTCTTT. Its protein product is CASSQSRVWDTEAFF.

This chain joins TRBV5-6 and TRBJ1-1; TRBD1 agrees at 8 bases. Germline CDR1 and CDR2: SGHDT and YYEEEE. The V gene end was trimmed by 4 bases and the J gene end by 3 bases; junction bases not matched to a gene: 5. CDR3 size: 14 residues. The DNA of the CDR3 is TGTGCCAGCAGCCTACAGGGGGTGCACACTGAAGCTTTCTTT. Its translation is CASSLQGVHTEAFF.

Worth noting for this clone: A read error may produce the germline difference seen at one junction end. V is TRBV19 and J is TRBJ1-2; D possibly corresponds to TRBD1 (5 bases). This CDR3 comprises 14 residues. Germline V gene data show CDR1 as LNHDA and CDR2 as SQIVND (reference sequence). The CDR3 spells CATQDSQARVDKVF. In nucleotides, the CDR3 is TGTGCCACCCAAGATTCACAGGCCAGAGTGGATAAGGTGTTC.

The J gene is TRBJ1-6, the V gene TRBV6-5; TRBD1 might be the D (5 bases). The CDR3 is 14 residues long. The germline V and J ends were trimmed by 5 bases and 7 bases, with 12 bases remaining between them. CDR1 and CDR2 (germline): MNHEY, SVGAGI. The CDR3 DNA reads TGTGCCAGCAGTGAAGTTAGACAGAATTCACCCCTCCACTTT. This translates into CASSEVRQNSPLHF.

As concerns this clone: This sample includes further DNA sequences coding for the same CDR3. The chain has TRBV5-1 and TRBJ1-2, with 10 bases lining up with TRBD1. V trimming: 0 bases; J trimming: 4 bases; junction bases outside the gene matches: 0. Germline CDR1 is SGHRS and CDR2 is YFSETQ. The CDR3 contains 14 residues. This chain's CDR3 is CASSLGQGAYGYTF. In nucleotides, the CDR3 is TGCGCCAGCAGCTTGGGACAGGGGGCCTATGGCTACACCTTC.

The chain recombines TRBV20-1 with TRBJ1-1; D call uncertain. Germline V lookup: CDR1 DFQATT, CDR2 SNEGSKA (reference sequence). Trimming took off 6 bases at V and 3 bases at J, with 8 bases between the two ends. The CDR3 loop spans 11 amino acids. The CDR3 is CSAIGDTEAFF. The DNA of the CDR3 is TGCAGTGCAATCGGGGACACTGAAGCTTTCTTT.